These 3 T cell receptor beta chains originate from one sample sequenced in a study of STAT5B mutations in CD4+ large granular lymphocyte leukemia. The repertoire was sequenced with immunoSEQ multiplex PCR; TCRdb's copy has only in-frame clones and lacks some. The table shows more than 30,000 clones, with 88% occurring only once. The sample comprised CD4+ T cells from blood buffy coats. The receptors here all came from a human donor in good health.

The chain couples TRBV7-2 to TRBJ2-7, with 15 bases matching TRBD2. Trimming at V came to 10 bases and at J to 3 bases, leaving 10 bases not matched to a gene. The CDR3 is 16 amino acids. Germline values: CDR1 SGHTA, CDR2 FQGNSA. This CDR3 is CATRPGLAGGLYEQYF. In DNA form, the CDR3 reads TGTGCCACCCGACCGGGACTAGCGGGAGGACTCTACGAGCAGTACTTC. Complete variable domain (other parts from reference TRBV7-2 and TRBJ2-7): GAGVSQSPSNKVTEKGKDVELRCDPISGHTALYWYRQSLGQGLEFLIYFQGNSAPDKSGLPSDRFSAERTGGSVSTLTIQRTQQEDSAVYLCATRPGLAGGLYEQYFGPGTRLTVT.

The sample holds one count of this clone. The V gene is TRBV18, the J gene TRBJ2-7; 7 nucleotides align to TRBD2. V was clipped by 4 bases and J by 5 bases; unmatched bases: 14. Looked up from germline, CDR1 is KGHSH and CDR2 is LQKENI. The CDR3 covers 16 residues. The CDR3 protein is CASSRNGGFLTDEQYF. CDR3 DNA: TGTGCCAGCTCACGGAACGGGGGGTTTCTTACCGACGAGCAGTACTTC.

This clone was seen a single time. The chain links TRBV6-1 to TRBJ2-4, with D perhaps matching TRBD1 (5 bases). CDR3 length: 17 amino acids. The V end was cut by 2 bases, the J end by 1 base, with 15 bases between. Germline V gene data show CDR1 as MNHNS and CDR2 as SASEGT. This CDR3 reads CASSERKGITAKNIQYF. The CDR3 nucleotides are TGTGCCAGCAGTGAAAGGAAGGGGATTACGGCCAAAAACATTCAGTACTTC.